This T cell receptor beta chain derives from a study of T cell responses to AZD1222 COVID-19 vaccine. Study-level background: Second doses that came at about 4 or about 12 weeks were put together.

Deletions cut 5 bases from V and 6 bases from J, with 14 bases between. This CDR3 contains 15 residues. Germline V lookup: CDR1 KGHSY, CDR2 FQNENV. A note on this clone: Its antigen is currently unknown.

Only in-frame clones appear in the TCRdb table, and some are missing; sequencing was by immunoSEQ multiplex PCR. The data show about 97,000 clones, with approximately 91% seen just once and roughly 2.8% held by the top ten. Overall study findings and caveats: Vaccine-associated CD4 TCRs ranged over spike, dominating at 160-218 and 743-854. Unmutated variant regions are reportedly the target of nearly half of TCRs that are spike-specific.

Specimen: peripheral blood, collected on day 0 of AZD1222 vaccination. This TCR was recovered from an adult in good health. The chain uses TRBV16 and TRBJ1-6; D call uncertain. CDR3 loop: CASSKTAFGNSPLHF. The CDR3 DNA sequence: TGTGCCAGCAGCAAGACGGCCTTTGGTAATTCACCCCTCCACTTT.